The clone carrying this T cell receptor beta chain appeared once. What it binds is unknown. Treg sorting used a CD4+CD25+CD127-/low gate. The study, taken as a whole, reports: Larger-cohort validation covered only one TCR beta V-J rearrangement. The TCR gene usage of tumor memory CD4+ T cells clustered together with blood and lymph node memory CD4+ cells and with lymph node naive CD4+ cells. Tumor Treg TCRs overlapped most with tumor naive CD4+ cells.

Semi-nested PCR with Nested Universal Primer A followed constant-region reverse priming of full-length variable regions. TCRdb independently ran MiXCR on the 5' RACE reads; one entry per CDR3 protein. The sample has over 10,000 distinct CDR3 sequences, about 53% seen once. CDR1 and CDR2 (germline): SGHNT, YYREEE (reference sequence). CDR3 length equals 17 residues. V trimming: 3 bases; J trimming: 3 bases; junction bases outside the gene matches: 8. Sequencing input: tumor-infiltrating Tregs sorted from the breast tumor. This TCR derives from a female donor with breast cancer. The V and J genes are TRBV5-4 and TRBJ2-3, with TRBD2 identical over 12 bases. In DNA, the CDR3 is TGTGCCAGCAGCTGGGTGACTAGCGGGAGTGGTACAGATACGCAGTATTTT. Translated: CASSWVTSGSGTDTQYF.